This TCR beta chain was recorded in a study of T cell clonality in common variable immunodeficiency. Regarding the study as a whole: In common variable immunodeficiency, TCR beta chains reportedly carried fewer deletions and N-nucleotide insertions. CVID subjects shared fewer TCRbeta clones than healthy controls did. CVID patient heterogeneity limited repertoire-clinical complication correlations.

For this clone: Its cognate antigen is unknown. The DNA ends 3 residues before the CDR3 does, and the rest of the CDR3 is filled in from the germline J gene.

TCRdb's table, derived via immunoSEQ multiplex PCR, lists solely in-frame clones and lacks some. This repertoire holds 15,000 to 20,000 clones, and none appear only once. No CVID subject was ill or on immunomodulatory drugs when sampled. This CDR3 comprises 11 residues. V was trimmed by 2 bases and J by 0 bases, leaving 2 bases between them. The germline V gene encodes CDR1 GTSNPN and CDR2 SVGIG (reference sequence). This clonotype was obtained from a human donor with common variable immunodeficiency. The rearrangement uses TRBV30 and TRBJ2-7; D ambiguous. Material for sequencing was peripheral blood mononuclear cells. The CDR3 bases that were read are TGTGCCTGGAGTCGCTCCTACGAG. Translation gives CAWSRSYE. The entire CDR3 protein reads CAWSRSYEQYF.